These 28 T cell receptor beta chains share one sample of origin, sequenced in a study of shared clonotypes between healthy human individuals (dated by TCRdb to about 2020). The method behind the library was the immunoSEQ multiplex PCR assay. The table was pulled from immuneACCESS by TCRdb, which kept in-frame rearrangements only. Such tables lose some clones; where checked, under half of the loss comes from unresolved V genes, and the rest has no known cause. The sample table lists about 980,000 clones, around 80% of them with a count of one. 1.5% of the sample is in the top ten clones. The sample consisted of memory CD4+ T cells sorted from blood. The cell subset or site label here, explained by the study, means: CD45RA-negative fraction. These TCRs come from a man between 18 and 29 years old in good health.

The chain has TRBV21-1 and TRBJ1-1; TRBD1 is taken as the D call from the table, unchecked against the DNA. TRBV21-1 is a documented pseudogene. The CDR3 has 19 residues. This CDR3 is CASSKVSGQGKGMNTEAFF. The CDR3 DNA sequence: TGTGCCAGCAGCAAAGTTTCGGGACAGGGAAAAGGAATGAACACTGAAGCTTTCTTT.

To note about this clone: The same CDR3 arises from other DNA sequences in this sample as well. The J gene is TRBJ2-7, the V gene TRBV30; D is uncertain. The germline V and J ends were trimmed by 1 base and 1 base, with 2 bases remaining between them. Germline V gene sequence: CDR1 GTSNPN, CDR2 SVGIG (reference sequence). The CDR3 has 11 residues. The CDR3 DNA sequence: TGTGCCTGGAGTGATTCCTACGAGCAGTACTTC. It is translated as CAWSDSYEQYF.

V and J are TRBV10-3 and TRBJ2-1; D is unresolved. Per germline, CDR1 ENHRY and CDR2 SYGVKD. CDR3 length equals 11 residues. Trimming removed 5 bases at V and 9 bases at J, with 8 bases between. The CDR3 sequence is CAISNSVEQFF. The CDR3 region has the DNA TGTGCCATCAGTAACAGTGTTGAGCAGTTCTTC.

The V and J genes are TRBV10-1 and TRBJ1-1; a weak D match, TRBD1 (6 bases). The CDR3 spans 14 residues. Germline CDR1 and CDR2: WNHNN and SYGVQD (reference sequence). Trimming removed 2 bases at V and 4 bases at J, with 11 bases between. CDR3 sequence: CASSEKQGITEAFF. CDR3 DNA: TGCGCCAGCAGTGAGAAACAGGGAATCACTGAAGCTTTCTTT.

This clone was seen a handful of times. This chain links TRBV7-3 with TRBJ2-3; D possibly corresponds to TRBD1 (5 bases). V was trimmed by 2 bases and J by 2 bases, leaving 11 bases between them. CDR3 size: 15 residues. Germline V gives CDR1 SGHTA, CDR2 FQGTGA. The DNA for the CDR3 is TGTGCCAGCAGCTTATCAGGACAAGACACAGATACGCAGTATTTT. Translated: CASSLSGQDTDTQYF.

This clone occurred once. The chain joins TRBV13 to TRBJ2-7; 9 bases match TRBD1. The CDR3 runs to 17 residues. With V trimmed by 5 bases and J by 5 bases, 16 bases remained unmatched. Looked up from germline, CDR1 is PRHDT and CDR2 is FYEKMQ (reference sequence). The CDR3 DNA follows: TGTGCCAGCAGCCCCCGGGGACGGACAGGGGATGCCCACGAGCAGTACTTC. Amino acids: CASSPRGRTGDAHEQYF. The whole variable domain, filled in from reference TRBV13 and TRBJ2-7, reads AAGVIQSPRHLIKEKRETATLKCYPIPRHDTVYWYQQGPGQDPQFLISFYEKMQSDKGSIPDRFSAQQFSDYHSELNMSSLELGDSALYFCASSPRGRTGDAHEQYFGPGTRLTVT.

CDR3 sequence reads: CASSLWAGGEKLFF. The CDR3 DNA reads as TGCGCCAGCAGCTTGTGGGCGGGAGGTGAAAAACTGTTTTTT. The chain carries TRBV5-1 and TRBJ1-4, with unresolved D. The CDR3 has 14 amino acids. In germline, CDR1 is SGHRS, CDR2 YFSETQ. Trimming removed 1 base at V and 7 bases at J, with 11 bases between.

In regard to this clone: The same CDR3 can be traced to other DNA sequences in this sample. V and J are TRBV7-2 and TRBJ1-4; possibly TRBD1 for D (5 bases). Germline CDR1 and CDR2: SGHTA and FQGNSA. The germline V and J ends were trimmed by 4 bases and 1 base, with 7 bases remaining between them. This CDR3 has 14 amino acids. CDR3 bases: TGTGCCAGCAGCTCGCAGGGAACTAATGAAAAACTGTTTTTT. The encoded protein is CASSSQGTNEKLFF.

The V and J genes are TRBV6-5 and TRBJ1-2; TRBD1 aligns across 9 bases. The junction had 11 bases not matched to a gene; V was cut back by 4 bases and J by 8 bases. Germline assignment: CDR1 MNHEY and CDR2 SVGAGI. The length of the CDR3 is 15 residues. Here the CDR3 DNA reads TGTGCCAGCAGTTTTTGGGACAGGGACACGAAGGGCTACACCTTC. It translates to CASSFWDRDTKGYTF.

This clone has a handful of counts. The genes are TRBV5-4 and TRBJ1-2; D may be TRBD1 (6 bases). The germline V gene has CDR1 SGHNT and CDR2 YYREEE (reference sequence). CDR3 length equals 12 residues. Trimming removed 4 bases from V and 5 bases from J, with 9 bases in between. CDR3 residues: CASSPGEYGYTF. The CDR3 nucleotides are TGTGCCAGCAGCCCAGGGGAATATGGCTACACCTTC.

The CDR3 bases are TGTGCTAGTGGTTTGTGGGGTACTCGGGAGACCCAGTACTTC. This gives the protein CASGLWGTRETQYF. The V gene is TRBV12-5, the J gene TRBJ2-5; D ambiguous. Germline values: CDR1 LGHNT, CDR2 FRNRAP. The germline V and J ends were trimmed by 2 bases and 5 bases, with 12 bases remaining between them. The CDR3 contains 14 residues. Full variable domain (outside the CDR3, taken from reference TRBV12-5 and TRBJ2-5): DARVTQTPRHKVTEMGQEVTMRCQPILGHNTVFWYRQTMMQGLELLAYFRNRAPLDDSGMPKDRFSAEMPDATLATLKIQPSEPRDSAVYFCASGLWGTRETQYFGPGTRLLVL.

This clone was observed a handful of times. The chain combines TRBV6-1 with TRBJ2-2; 10 nucleotides agree with TRBD1. Germline V CDR1 and CDR2: MNHNS, SASEGT. The J segment lost 4 bases and the V segment lost 6 bases, leaving 5 bases of the junction unmatched. The CDR3 has 15 amino acids. CDR3 sequence reads: CASRSGTGVTGELFF. DNA of the CDR3: TGTGCCAGCAGATCCGGGACAGGGGTCACCGGGGAGCTGTTTTTT.

The rearrangement joins TRBV18 to TRBJ2-2; no clear D gene. The CDR3 is 15 residues long. V lost 3 bases and J lost 5, with 13 bases in between. The germline CDR1 and CDR2 sequences are KGHSH and LQKENI. The CDR3, as DNA: TGTGCCAGCTCACCCATGGCGACCCTGACCGGGGAGCTGTTTTTT. Translation: CASSPMATLTGELFF.

The V gene is TRBV29-1, the J gene TRBJ1-1; D perhaps matches TRBD1 (5 bases). Germline V gives CDR1 SQVTM, CDR2 ANQGSEA. This CDR3 spans 14 amino acids. V was clipped by 7 bases and J by 0 bases, with 15 bases between them. For the CDR3, the DNA is TGCAGCGCCGGGACGGAGCTAATGAACACTGAAGCTTTCTTT. This gives the protein CSAGTELMNTEAFF.

This clone turned up a few times. J is TRBJ1-6 and V is TRBV6-6; D is possibly TRBD1 (6 bases). Per the germline V gene, CDR1 is MNHNY and CDR2 is SVGAGI (reference sequence). V lost 8 bases, J lost 2 bases, and 13 bases lay in between. The CDR3 runs to 15 residues. In nucleotides, the CDR3 is TGTGCCAGCGGGCCGGGGGCCGCCTATAATTCACCCCTCCACTTT. Translated: CASGPGAAYNSPLHF.

The chain recombines TRBV2 with TRBJ1-1; no definite D call. This CDR3 is built from 13 residues. CDR1 and CDR2 from the germline V gene are SNHLY and FYNNEI. The V and J ends lost 1 base and 8 bases respectively, with 11 bases between them. The CDR3 reads CASSEGEIIEAFF. The CDR3 nucleotides read TGTGCCAGCAGTGAAGGTGAGATCATCGAAGCTTTCTTT.

This clone has at least ten counts. J is TRBJ1-5 and V is TRBV28; 7 bases map to TRBD1. CDR3 size: 15 residues. The junction had 8 bases not matched to a gene; V was cut back by 6 bases and J by 3 bases. The germline CDR1 and CDR2 sequences are MDHEN and SYDVKM. DNA for the CDR3: TGTGCCAGCAGCCAGATTGACAGGGACAATCAGCCCCAGCATTTT. It encodes CASSQIDRDNQPQHF.

The rearrangement joins TRBV6-6 to TRBJ1-4; a possible D gene is TRBD1 (5 bases). In germline, CDR1 is MNHNY, CDR2 SVGAGI (reference sequence). This CDR3 spans 14 amino acids. Trimming pared 2 bases from V and 8 bases from J, leaving 12 bases between. CDR3 bases: TGTGCCAGCAGTTACGTCGACAGCGGAGAAAAACTGTTTTTT. Translated: CASSYVDSGEKLFF.

J is TRBJ1-1 and V is TRBV5-5; 7 nucleotides line up with TRBD1. Germline CDR1 is SGHKS and CDR2 is YYEKEE (reference sequence). J was trimmed by 6 bases and V by 4 bases; bases with no gene match: 9. This CDR3 region has 14 residues. The CDR3 region has the DNA TGTGCCAGCAGCCCGACAGGGATTAGGTCTGAAGCTTTCTTT. Translating it yields CASSPTGIRSEAFF.

The chain carries TRBV21-1 and TRBJ1-2; the table names TRBD1, a call not compared with the DNA. TRBV21-1 represents a pseudogene. CDR3 length: 16 amino acids. The chain's CDR3 is CASSPWAGQGNYGYTF. The CDR3 DNA reads as TGTGCCAGCAGCCCCTGGGCGGGACAGGGAAACTATGGCTACACCTTC.

The genes are TRBV20-1 and TRBJ1-5, with a tentative D call TRBD1 (5 bases). Germline-derived CDR1 and CDR2 are DFQATT and SNEGSKA (reference sequence). The germline V and J ends were trimmed by 6 bases and 9 bases, with 9 bases remaining between them. This CDR3 spans 10 amino acids. The chain's CDR3 is CSAGEGPQHF. CDR3 nucleotide sequence: TGCAGTGCGGGGGAGGGGCCCCAGCATTTT.

V usage is TRBV7-6 and J usage is TRBJ2-2, with D possibly matching TRBD1 (6 bases). Trimming cost V 5 bases and J 5 bases, with 12 bases left between them. The CDR3 length is 14 residues. Germline lookup yields CDR1 SGHVS and CDR2 FNYEAQ. CDR3 residues: CASSGGQGTGELFF. In DNA form, the CDR3 reads TGTGCCAGCAGCGGAGGTCAGGGGACCGGGGAGCTGTTTTTT. Full variable domain (outside the CDR3, taken from reference TRBV7-6 and TRBJ2-2): GAGVSQSPRYKVTKRGQDVALRCDPISGHVSLYWYRQALGQGPEFLTYFNYEAQQDKSGLPNDRFSAERPEGSISTLTIQRTEQRDSAMYRCASSGGQGTGELFFGEGSRLTVL.

The chain combines TRBV5-4 with TRBJ2-2; tentatively, D is TRBD1 (5 bases). Trimming took 5 bases from V and 4 from J, leaving 18 bases between them. The germline V gene encodes CDR1 SGHNT and CDR2 YYREEE (reference sequence). The CDR3 consists of 16 residues. CDR3 region: CASSTTSGWGTGELFF. The DNA for the CDR3 is TGTGCCAGCAGTACAACCTCAGGGTGGGGCACCGGGGAGCTGTTTTTT.

The CDR3 nucleotides are TGTGCCAGCAGTGCACAGGGAACTAATGAAAAACTGTTTTTT. Translating gives CASSAQGTNEKLFF. The chain uses TRBV2 and TRBJ1-4, with D possibly matching TRBD1 (6 bases). V was clipped by 4 bases and J by 1 base, with 7 bases between them. Germline lookup yields CDR1 SNHLY and CDR2 FYNNEI. The CDR3 runs 14 residues.

The chain joins TRBV27 to TRBJ1-5; 8 nucleotides match TRBD1. V dropped 4 bases and J dropped 3; count of bases not matched to a gene: 5. This CDR3 has 15 amino acids. Germline V lookup: CDR1 MNHEY, CDR2 SMNVEV (reference sequence). The CDR3 loop reads CASSSSTGVNQPQHF. The CDR3 DNA reads as TGTGCCAGCAGTTCCTCGACAGGGGTCAATCAGCCCCAGCATTTT.

The chain recombines TRBV30 with TRBJ2-5; 7 bases map to TRBD2. This CDR3 spans 15 amino acids. The V and J ends lost 5 bases and 4 bases, in that order; junction bases with no gene match: 13. Germline V gene sequence: CDR1 GTSNPN, CDR2 SVGIG (reference sequence). The chain's CDR3 is CAWDGGSGYGETQYF. The CDR3 DNA reads as TGTGCCTGGGACGGCGGGAGTGGCTACGGAGAGACCCAGTACTTC.

This chain links TRBV5-1 with TRBJ1-4, with 11 bases fitting TRBD1. In germline, CDR1 is SGHRS, CDR2 YFSETQ. There are 14 residues in the CDR3. V lost 4 bases, J lost 8 bases, and 4 bases stayed unmatched. This CDR3 is CASSLGQGVEKLFF. CDR3 nucleotide sequence: TGCGCCAGCAGCCTGGGACAGGGGGTCGAAAAACTGTTTTTT.

J is TRBJ2-1 and V is TRBV25-1; D possibly uses TRBD1 or TRBD2 (5 bases each). Germline CDR1 MGHDK, CDR2 SYGVNS. V lost 6 bases and J lost 14, with 14 bases in between. This CDR3 comprises 11 residues. CDR3: CASRGDAREFF. The CDR3 DNA reads as TGTGCCAGCAGAGGGGACGCCCGGGAGTTCTTC.